The rows below give T cell receptor beta chains drawn from one sample of a study of molecular identifiers for immune sequencing clone quantification. TCRdb re-analysed the PCR reads in MiXCR, keeping a single row per CDR3 protein. The profile shows about 630,000 distinct CDR3 sequences, roughly 23% of them singletons. What was sequenced was naive CD8+ T cells from blood, with Jurkat cell RNA spiked in. Source of these receptors: a human donor in good health. Some libraries in this study had Jurkat cell RNA spiked in. CDR3s include the opening cysteine and the closing phenylalanine or tryptophan.

v_call: TRBV20-1; j_call: TRBJ2-7; cdr3_aa: CSASGSGRASYEQYF
v_call: TRBV7-9; j_call: TRBJ2-1; cdr3_aa: CASSPKVGADYNEQFF
v_call: TRBV12-3/TRBV12-4; j_call: TRBJ2-3; cdr3_aa: CASSLARTDTQYF
v_call: TRBV2; j_call: TRBJ2-5; cdr3_aa: CASSEALGTETQYF
v_call: TRBV11-2; j_call: TRBJ2-3; cdr3_aa: CASRTSMADTQYF
v_call: TRBV7-9; j_call: TRBJ2-2; cdr3_aa: CASSLSQPNTGELSF
v_call: TRBV28; j_call: TRBJ2-7; cdr3_aa: CASSPSGSPYEQYF
v_call: TRBV7-2; j_call: TRBJ2-3; cdr3_aa: CASSFENLNADTQYF
v_call: TRBV12-5; j_call: TRBJ2-3; cdr3_aa: CASGLVQGGGTDTQYF
v_call: TRBV5-6; j_call: TRBJ1-4; cdr3_aa: CASSLLGDRGAPNEKLFF
v_call: TRBV28; j_call: TRBJ2-7; cdr3_aa: CASSFRGVGYEQYF
v_call: TRBV20-1; j_call: TRBJ2-2; cdr3_aa: CSARVFQFLAGSLGTGELFF
v_call: TRBV4-3; j_call: TRBJ1-6; cdr3_aa: CASSQDLGTVNSPLHF
v_call: TRBV27; j_call: TRBJ1-1; cdr3_aa: CASSGFGGEAFF
v_call: TRBV20-1; j_call: TRBJ1-6; cdr3_aa: CSARGVPENSPLHF
v_call: TRBV6-2/TRBV6-3; j_call: TRBJ2-4; cdr3_aa: CASSENRAAKNIQYF
v_call: TRBV5-6; j_call: TRBJ2-5; cdr3_aa: CASSLEGIPQETQYF
v_call: TRBV30; j_call: TRBJ2-1; cdr3_aa: CACQGQESSYNEQFF